This T cell receptor (beta chain) was found in a study of Graves' ophthalmopathy and Graves' hyperthyroidism. Germline assignment: CDR1 LNHNV and CDR2 YYDKDF (reference sequence). The CDR3 runs to 16 residues. V was cut by 2 bases and J by 4 bases, with 18 bases left in between. PBMCs were isolated from a 10 ml sample of fresh peripheral blood. This clonotype has a count of ten or more. RNA transcripts were the template, and TCR beta CDR3 regions were amplified from them. First-round RT-PCR relied on HTBI primers, and a second-round multiplex PCR came next. TCRdb independently ran MiXCR on the multiplex PCR reads; one entry per CDR3 protein. Among hundreds of thousands of distinct CDR3 sequences, 20% to 25% were seen once, and the ten largest hold under 3.5%.

The V gene is TRBV15, the J gene TRBJ2-7; D call uncertain. The sequencing input was peripheral blood. This clonotype was sampled from a young woman with stable Graves' hyperthyroidism. The CDR3 region is CATSRQSWGRSYEQYF. The CDR3 DNA reads TGTGCCACCAGCAGACAGAGCTGGGGTCGAAGTTACGAGCAGTACTTC.